The following is a T cell receptor beta chain sequence with its context. The antigen is not known. With 2 bases removed from V and 15 bases from J, the gap between germline ends came to 8 bases. The CDR3 extends over 10 amino acids. Germline-derived CDR1 and CDR2 are MNHNS and SASEGT. The data stem from a study of cytomegalovirus exposure and HLA in healthy donors. Study-wide results and caveats: A later analysis, which compared TCR beta chains of equal frequency, found the HLA-associated ones more clonally expanded.

With 60 Vbeta and 13 Jbeta primers, the PCR was carried out. Sequencing was performed with immunoSEQ multiplex PCR; in TCRdb, only in-frame clones are kept and a portion is missing. The sample has hundreds of thousands of clones; 70% to 90% are singletons. Sequenced input: PBMCs. This TCR derives from a woman between 18 and 29 years old in good health and CMV-seronegative. The chain combines TRBV6-1 with TRBJ2-1; possibly TRBD1 for D (6 bases). CDR3 nucleotides: TGTGCCAGCAGTGAATGGGGGCCGTTCTTC. This sequence encodes CASSEWGPFF.